This record concerns one T cell receptor beta chain sequence. The record originates from a study of T cell responses to AZD1222 COVID-19 vaccine. TCRdb keeps only in-frame clones here, not all; method: immunoSEQ multiplex PCR. The sample consists of more than 85,000 clones, around 93% of them appearing once. There are 17 residues in the CDR3. From germline, CDR1 is SGHRS and CDR2 YFSETQ. J gave up 2 bases and V 0 bases, and 5 bases lay outside the gene matches. Sample: peripheral blood, taken on day 0 of AZD1222 vaccination. The receptor was derived from an adult in good health. The V call is TRBV5-1, the J call TRBJ2-2; 9 nucleotides agree with TRBD2. The CDR3 DNA is TGCGCCAGCAGCTTGGCGGCGACTAGCGGAAACACCGGGGAGCTGTTTTTT. It specifies CASSLAATSGNTGELFF.